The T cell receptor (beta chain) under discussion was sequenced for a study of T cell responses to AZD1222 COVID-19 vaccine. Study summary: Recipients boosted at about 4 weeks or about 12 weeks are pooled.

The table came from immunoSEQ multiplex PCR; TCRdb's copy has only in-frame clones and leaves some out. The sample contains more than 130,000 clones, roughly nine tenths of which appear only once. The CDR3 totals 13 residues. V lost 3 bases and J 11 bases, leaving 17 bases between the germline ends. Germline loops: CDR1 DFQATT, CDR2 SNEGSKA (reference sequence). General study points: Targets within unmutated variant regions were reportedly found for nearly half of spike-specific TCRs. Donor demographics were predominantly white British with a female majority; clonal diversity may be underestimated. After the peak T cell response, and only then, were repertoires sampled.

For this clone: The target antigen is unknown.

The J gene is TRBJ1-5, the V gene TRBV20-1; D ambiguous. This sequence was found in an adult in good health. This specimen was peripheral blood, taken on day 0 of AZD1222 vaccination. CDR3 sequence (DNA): TGCAGTGCTAGTGGGCCCGAATTACCGGCCCAGCATTTT. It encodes CSASGPELPAQHF.